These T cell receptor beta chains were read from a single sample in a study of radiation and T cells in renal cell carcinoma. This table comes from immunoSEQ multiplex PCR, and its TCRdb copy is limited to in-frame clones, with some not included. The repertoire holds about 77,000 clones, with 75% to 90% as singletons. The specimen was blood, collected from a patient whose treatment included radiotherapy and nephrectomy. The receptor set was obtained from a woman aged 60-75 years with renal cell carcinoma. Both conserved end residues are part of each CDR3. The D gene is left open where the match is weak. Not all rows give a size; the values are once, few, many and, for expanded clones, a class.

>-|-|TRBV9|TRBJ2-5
CASSVGHLQETQYF
TGTGCCAGCAGCGTAGGACACCTACAAGAGACCCAGTACTTC
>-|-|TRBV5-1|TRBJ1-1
CASSFGADTEAFF
TGCGCCAGCAGCTTCGGCGCGGACACTGAAGCTTTCTTT
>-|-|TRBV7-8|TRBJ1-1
CASSLLGAWAEAFF
TGTGCCAGCAGCTTATTGGGGGCGTGGGCTGAAGCTTTCTTT
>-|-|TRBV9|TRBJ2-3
CASSVEGDTDTQYF
TGTGCCAGCAGCGTAGAGGGGGACACAGATACGCAGTATTTT
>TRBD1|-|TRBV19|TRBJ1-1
CASSTDGQGGIGEAFF
TGTGCCAGTAGTACCGACGGACAGGGTGGGATAGGTGAAGCTTTCTTT
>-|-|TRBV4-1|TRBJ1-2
CASSQDGGYGYTF
TGCGCCAGCAGCCAAGACGGCGGGTATGGCTACACCTTC
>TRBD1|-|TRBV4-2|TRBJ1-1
CASSQATPGQGARATEAFF
TGTGCCAGCAGCCAAGCTACCCCGGGACAGGGGGCCCGAGCAACTGAAGCTTTCTTT
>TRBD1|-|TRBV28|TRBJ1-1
CASSSTGAEAFF
TGTGCCAGCAGCTCGACAGGGGCTGAAGCTTTCTTT
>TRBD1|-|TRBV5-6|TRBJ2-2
CASSPGTGGWGINTGELFF
TGTGCCAGCAGCCCCGGGACAGGGGGATGGGGGATTAACACCGGGGAGCTGTTTTTT
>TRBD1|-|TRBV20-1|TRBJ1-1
CSAHNRGEAFF
TGCAGTGCCCATAACAGGGGTGAAGCTTTCTTT
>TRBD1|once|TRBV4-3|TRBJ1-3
CASSPIDRGHTIYF
TGCGCCAGCAGCCCGATTGACAGGGGTCACACCATATATTTT
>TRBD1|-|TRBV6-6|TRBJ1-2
CASRGTGSNGYTF
TGTGCCAGCAGAGGGACAGGGTCTAATGGCTACACCTTC
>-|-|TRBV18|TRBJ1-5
CASSLSGGAGGQPQHF
TGTGCCAGCTCACTGTCCGGTGGGGCCGGCGGTCAGCCCCAGCATTTT
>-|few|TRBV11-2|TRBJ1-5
CASSLGFNQPQHF
TGTGCCAGCAGCTTGGGTTTCAATCAGCCCCAGCATTTT
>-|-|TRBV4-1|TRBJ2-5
CASSHIFSAVAQETQYF
TGCGCCAGCAGCCATATTTTCTCGGCAGTTGCTCAAGAGACCCAGTACTTC
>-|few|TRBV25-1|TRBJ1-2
CASSEHKTPPGGYTF
TGTGCCAGCAGTGAACACAAGACACCCCCGGGGGGCTACACCTTC
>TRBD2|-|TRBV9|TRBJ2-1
CASSVQGLAVYNEQFF
TGTGCCAGCAGCGTGCAGGGACTAGCGGTTTACAATGAGCAGTTCTTC
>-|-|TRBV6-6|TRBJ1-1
CASSRSFRGKNTEAFF
TGTGCCAGCAGCCGCTCCTTCAGGGGAAAAAACACTGAAGCTTTCTTT